The 8 T cell receptor beta chains in this list originate from one sample, sequenced in a study of T cell responses to AZD1222 COVID-19 vaccine. The repertoire was sequenced with immunoSEQ multiplex PCR; TCRdb's copy has only in-frame clones and lacks some. The sample records tens of thousands of clones, roughly 89% being singletons. This sample comprised peripheral blood, obtained 28 days after the second AZD1222 dose. Receptors were obtained from an adult who received the AZD1222 COVID-19 vaccine.

The chain employs TRBV10-2 and TRBJ1-6; D is uncertain. Germline V gives CDR1 WSHSY, CDR2 SAAADI. The germline V and J ends were trimmed by 7 bases and 6 bases, with 16 bases remaining between them. This CDR3 comprises 15 residues. Here the CDR3 reads CASTRQRTVNSPLHF. CDR3 sequence (DNA): TGCGCCAGCACCCGGCAGCGGACTGTTAATTCACCCCTCCACTTT.

The V and J genes are TRBV6-5 and TRBJ2-7; 8 nucleotides agree with TRBD1. Trimming at V came to 6 bases and at J to 4 bases, leaving 11 bases not matched to a gene. Per germline, CDR1 MNHEY and CDR2 SVGAGI. This CDR3 region has 15 residues. CDR3 DNA sequence: TGTGCCAGCAGATTAAATGGGGACAGGTCATACGAGCAGTACTTC. This encodes CASRLNGDRSYEQYF.

This sequence joins TRBV15 and TRBJ2-7; 7 bases map to TRBD1. Germline CDR1 and CDR2: LNHNV and YYDKDF (reference sequence). With 0 bases clipped from V and 3 bases from J, the junction kept 8 bases outside the gene matches. This CDR3 has 16 amino acids. Here the CDR3 reads CATSRDWTGLVYEQYF. CDR3 sequence (DNA): TGTGCCACCAGCAGAGATTGGACAGGCCTTGTCTACGAGCAGTACTTC. The entire variable domain, with the rest obtained from reference TRBV15 and TRBJ2-7, is as follows: DAMVIQNPRYQVTQFGKPVTLSCSQTLNHNVMYWYQQKSSQAPKLLFHYYDKDFNNEADTPDNFQSRRPNTSFCFLDIRSPGLGDTAMYLCATSRDWTGLVYEQYFGPGTRLTVT.

This CDR3 reads CASSYSIAYSNQPQHF. The CDR3 nucleotides are TGTGCCAGCAGTTACTCGATCGCTTATAGCAATCAGCCCCAGCATTTT. The genes are TRBV6-2 or TRBV6-3 and TRBJ1-5; no clear D. This CDR3 has 16 amino acids. Per germline, CDR1 MNHEY and CDR2 SVGEGT. V gave up 0 bases and J gave up 0 bases, with 9 bases separating them.

The chain links TRBV5-1 to TRBJ1-2; D gene uncertain. The length of the CDR3 is 14 residues. CDR1 and CDR2 from the germline V gene are SGHRS and YFSETQ. Trimming left V 0 bases short and J 2 bases short, with 8 bases between. The CDR3 sequence is CASSLEPVNYGYTF. The CDR3 DNA reads TGCGCCAGCAGCTTGGAACCAGTCAACTATGGCTACACCTTC.

V and J are TRBV5-1 and TRBJ2-1, with TRBD1 identical over 10 bases. Germline V gene data show CDR1 as SGHRS and CDR2 as YFSETQ. V shed 4 bases, J shed 6 bases, and the junction held 7 bases outside the gene matches. The CDR3 contains 15 residues. CDR3 residues: CASSHRQGASNEQFF. The CDR3 DNA reads as TGCGCCAGCAGCCACAGACAGGGGGCAAGCAATGAGCAGTTCTTC. Full variable domain (outside the CDR3, taken from reference TRBV5-1 and TRBJ2-1): KAGVTQTPRYLIKTRGQQVTLSCSPISGHRSVSWYQQTPGQGLQFLFEYFSETQRNKGNFPGRFSGRQFSNSRSEMNVSTLELGDSALYLCASSHRQGASNEQFFGPGTRLTVL.

This sequence joins TRBV19 and TRBJ2-1; 16 bases are a match to TRBD2. The CDR3 has 16 residues. Germline values: CDR1 LNHDA, CDR2 SQIVND (reference sequence). The junction had 6 bases not matched to a gene; V was cut back by 9 bases and J by 4 bases. CDR3 protein: CASGTSGGDGYNEQFF. The CDR3 DNA follows: TGTGCCAGCGGGACTAGCGGGGGGGACGGATACAATGAGCAGTTCTTC.

The V and J genes are TRBV5-1 and TRBJ2-5, with D tentatively TRBD2 (5 bases). Trimming stripped 0 bases from V and 4 bases from J, with 16 bases between. Per the germline V gene, CDR1 is SGHRS and CDR2 is YFSETQ. This CDR3 has 16 residues. The CDR3 nucleotides are TGCGCCAGCAGCTTGGCGACACAAACTGCGGGAGAGACCCAGTACTTC. It specifies CASSLATQTAGETQYF.